Listed here is a single T cell receptor (beta chain). Its specificity is not known. The 5'RACE method, run with constant-segment primers, produced TCR alpha and TCR beta cDNA libraries (carrying sample barcodes and UMIs). One entry per CDR3 protein results from TCRdb running MiXCR on the 5' RACE reads. The sample includes a few hundred thousand distinct CDR3 sequences, about 15% of them seen just once. The data derive from a study of T-cell memory formation after mild COVID-19. Study results and limitations: Pre-infection memory already had some responding clones, implying cross-reactive memory joined. From day 15 to 85, contracting clones were balanced between CD4 and CD8, whereas later expanders leaned toward CD4+.

Germline lookup yields CDR1 SGHTA and CDR2 FQGNSA. The CDR3 is 16 residues long. Trimming cost V 5 bases and J 3 bases; bases outside gene matches: 11. This chain connects TRBV7-2 to TRBJ2-7; TRBD1 matches 9 bases. The TCR originated in a man younger than 30 who had mild COVID-19 (a few samples of this study predate the infection). Cell type and time point are not known. Source material: PBMCs or a T cell subset sorted from them (not recorded which). CDR3 coding DNA: TGTGCCAGCAGCGAGATTGTTGGACAGGGGATCTACGAGCAGTACTTC. This sequence encodes CASSEIVGQGIYEQYF. The whole variable domain, filled in from reference TRBV7-2 and TRBJ2-7, reads GAGVSQSPSNKVTEKGKDVELRCDPISGHTALYWYRQSLGQGLEFLIYFQGNSAPDKSGLPSDRFSAERTGGSVSTLTIQRTQQEDSAVYLCASSEIVGQGIYEQYFGPGTRLTVT.